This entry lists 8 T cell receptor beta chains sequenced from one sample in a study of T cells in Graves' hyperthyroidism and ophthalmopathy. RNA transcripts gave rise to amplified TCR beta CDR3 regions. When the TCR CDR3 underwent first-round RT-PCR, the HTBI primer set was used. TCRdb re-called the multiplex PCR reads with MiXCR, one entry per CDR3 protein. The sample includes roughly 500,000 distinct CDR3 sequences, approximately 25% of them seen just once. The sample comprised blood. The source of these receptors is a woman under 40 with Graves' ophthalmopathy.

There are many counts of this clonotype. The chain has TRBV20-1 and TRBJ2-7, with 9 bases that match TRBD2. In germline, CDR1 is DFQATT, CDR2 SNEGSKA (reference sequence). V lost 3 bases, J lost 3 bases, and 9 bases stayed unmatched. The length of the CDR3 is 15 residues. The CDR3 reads CSARAATSGDYEQYF. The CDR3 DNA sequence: TGCAGTGCTAGGGCCGCGACTAGCGGTGACTACGAGCAGTACTTC.

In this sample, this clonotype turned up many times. This CDR3 reads CATSEETANPYYGYTF. The CDR3 DNA reads TGTGCCACCAGTGAAGAGACAGCAAACCCCTACTATGGCTACACCTTC. The chain uses TRBV24-1 and TRBJ1-2; the D gene is possibly TRBD1 (5 bases). CDR1 is KGHDR and CDR2 is SFDVKD in the germline V gene. Trimming cost V 4 bases and J 3 bases, with 17 bases left between them. This CDR3 is built from 16 residues.

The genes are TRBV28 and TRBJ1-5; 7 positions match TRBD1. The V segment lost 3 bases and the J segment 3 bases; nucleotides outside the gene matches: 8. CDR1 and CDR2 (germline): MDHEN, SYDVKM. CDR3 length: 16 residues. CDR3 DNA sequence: TGTGCCAGCAGTTTCTCCGGCAGGGGGTCCAATCAGCCCCAGCATTTT. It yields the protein CASSFSGRGSNQPQHF.

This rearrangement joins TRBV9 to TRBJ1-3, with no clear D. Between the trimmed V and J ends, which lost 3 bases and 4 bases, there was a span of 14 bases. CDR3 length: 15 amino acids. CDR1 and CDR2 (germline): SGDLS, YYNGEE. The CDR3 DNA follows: TGTGCCAGCAGCGCCCGACCAGATTGGGGAAACACCATATATTTT. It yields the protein CASSARPDWGNTIYF.

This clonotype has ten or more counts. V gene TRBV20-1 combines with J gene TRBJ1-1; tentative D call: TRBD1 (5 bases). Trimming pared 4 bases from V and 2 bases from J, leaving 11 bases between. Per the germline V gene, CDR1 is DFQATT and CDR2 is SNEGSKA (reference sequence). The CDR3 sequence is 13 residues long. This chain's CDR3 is CSANRDGNTEAFF. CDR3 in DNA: TGCAGTGCTAACCGGGACGGAAACACTGAAGCTTTCTTT.

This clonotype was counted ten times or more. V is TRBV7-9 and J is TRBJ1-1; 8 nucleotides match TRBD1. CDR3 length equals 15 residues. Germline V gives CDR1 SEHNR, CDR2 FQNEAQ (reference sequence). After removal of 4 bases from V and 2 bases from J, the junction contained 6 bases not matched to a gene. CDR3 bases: TGTGCCAGCAGCTGGGAGACAGGGGATAACACTGAAGCTTTCTTT. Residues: CASSWETGDNTEAFF.

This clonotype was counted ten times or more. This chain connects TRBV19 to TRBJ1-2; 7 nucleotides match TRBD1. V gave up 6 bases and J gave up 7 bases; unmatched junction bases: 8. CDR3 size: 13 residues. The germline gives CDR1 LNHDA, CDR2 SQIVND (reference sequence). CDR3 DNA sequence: TGTGCCAGTAGATACCTGACAGGGACTGGCTACACCTTC. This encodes CASRYLTGTGYTF.

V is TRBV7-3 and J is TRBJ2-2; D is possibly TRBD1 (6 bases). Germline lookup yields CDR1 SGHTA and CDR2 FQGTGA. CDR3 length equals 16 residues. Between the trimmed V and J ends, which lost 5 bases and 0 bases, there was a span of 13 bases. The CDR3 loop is CASSTQGPPNTGELFF. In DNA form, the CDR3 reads TGTGCCAGCAGCACACAGGGTCCCCCGAACACCGGGGAGCTGTTTTTT.